Included here is one T cell receptor beta chain sequence, with context. Antigen specificity is unknown. Germline V lookup: CDR1 MNHEY, CDR2 SVGAGI. This CDR3 spans 14 amino acids. V lost 6 bases and J lost 2; bases outside the gene matches: 6. Assay: immunoSEQ multiplex PCR; the TCRdb copy retains only in-frame clones and omits some. Found here are 100,000 to 150,000 clones, roughly 90% of them singletons; the top ten hold 5% to 7.5%. This entry belongs to a study of T cell responses to AZD1222 COVID-19 vaccine. Study conclusions and caveats: Repertoires were obtained solely post-peak T cell response. Females made up more of the donors, who were largely white British, and clonal diversity may have come out too low. Among spike-specific TCRs, nearly half reportedly target unmutated variant regions.

The J gene is TRBJ1-2, the V gene TRBV6-5; 7 positions match TRBD1. The sample consisted of peripheral blood, taken on day 0 of AZD1222 vaccination. The TCR sequence derives from an adult in good health. The CDR3 sequence: CASSKGQLNYGYTF. CDR3 in DNA: TGTGCCAGCAGCAAGGGACAGCTAAACTATGGCTACACCTTC.